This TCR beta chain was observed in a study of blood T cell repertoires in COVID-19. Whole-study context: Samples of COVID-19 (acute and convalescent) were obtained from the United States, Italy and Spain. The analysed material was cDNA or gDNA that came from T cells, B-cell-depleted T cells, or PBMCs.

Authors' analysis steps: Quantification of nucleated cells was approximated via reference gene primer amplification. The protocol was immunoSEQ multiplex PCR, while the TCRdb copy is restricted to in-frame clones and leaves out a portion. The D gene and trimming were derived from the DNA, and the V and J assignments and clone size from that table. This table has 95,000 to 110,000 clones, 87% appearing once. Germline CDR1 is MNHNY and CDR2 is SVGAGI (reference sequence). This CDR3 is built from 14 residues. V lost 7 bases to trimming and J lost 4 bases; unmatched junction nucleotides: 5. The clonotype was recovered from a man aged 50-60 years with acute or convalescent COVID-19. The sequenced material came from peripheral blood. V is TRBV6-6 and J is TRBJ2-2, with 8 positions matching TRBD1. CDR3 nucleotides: TGTGCCAGCACCTGGGACAGGAGCACCGGGGAGCTGTTTTTT. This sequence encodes CASTWDRSTGELFF.